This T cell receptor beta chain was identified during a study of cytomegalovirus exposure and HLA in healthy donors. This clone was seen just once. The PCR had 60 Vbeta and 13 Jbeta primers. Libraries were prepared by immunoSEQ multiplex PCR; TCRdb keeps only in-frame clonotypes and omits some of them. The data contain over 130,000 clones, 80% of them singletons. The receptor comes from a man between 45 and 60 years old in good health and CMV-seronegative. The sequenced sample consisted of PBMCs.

CDR3 residues: CATSRGGATEAFF. The CDR3 coding sequence is TGTGCCACCTCGAGGGGAGGGGCGACTGAAGCTTTCTTT. The J gene is TRBJ1-1, the V gene TRBV6-5; D might be TRBD1 (5 bases). From germline, CDR1 is MNHEY and CDR2 SVGAGI. Trimming cost V 10 bases and J 5 bases, with 17 bases left between them. The CDR3 is 13 amino acids.